A single sample gave rise to the 18 T cell receptor beta chains below, sequenced in a study of graft-versus-host responses after intestinal transplantation. Generated by immunoSEQ multiplex PCR, the TCRdb table keeps only in-frame clones and is missing some. The table records about 14,000 clones, 25% to 40% of them present only once. Stimulators, around 200,000 irradiated and violet-dye-labeled cells, were plated with around 200,000 CFSE-labeled responder cells. The sequencing used alloreactive CD8+ T cells from a mixed lymphocyte reaction culture, collected before intestinal transplant. This sample's subset: CFSE-low proliferating T cells sorted from approximately 6-day pre-transplant mixed lymphocyte reaction (GvH or HvG direction). These receptors were obtained from a human patient who received an intestinal transplant.

Within the sample, this clone is medium-sized. J is TRBJ2-7 and V is TRBV4-3, with TRBD1 as a possible D gene (6 bases). This CDR3 is 15 amino acids long. Germline CDR1 is LGHNA and CDR2 is YSLEER. V dropped 4 bases and J dropped 1 base, with 14 bases sitting between them. As DNA, the CDR3 is TGCGCCAGCAGCCCCAGTGGGCAGGGGTCCTACGAGCAGTACTTC. Translation gives CASSPSGQGSYEQYF.

J is TRBJ1-2 and V is TRBV4-3; TRBD1 is a possible D gene (6 bases). The CDR3 sequence is 13 residues long. Germline CDR1 reads LGHNA; CDR2 reads YSLEER. The V and J ends lost 6 bases and 6 bases respectively, with 14 bases between them. The CDR3 nucleotides read TGCGCCAGCAGACGGACCGGGACACATGGCTACACCTTC. This translates into CASRRTGTHGYTF.

This clone ranks as medium-sized. The rearrangement uses TRBV5-4 and TRBJ1-2, with D possibly matching TRBD1 (6 bases). The CDR3 is 15 amino acids. With 4 bases removed from V and 4 bases from J, the gap between germline ends came to 17 bases. CDR1 and CDR2 from the germline V gene are SGHNT and YYREEE (reference sequence). This chain's CDR3 is CASSPPGTSRYGYTF. The CDR3 DNA reads as TGTGCCAGCAGCCCCCCCGGGACATCTCGCTATGGCTACACCTTC.

The chain has TRBV7-6 and TRBJ1-1; 8 bases are a match to TRBD1. The CDR3 extends over 15 amino acids. Unmatched junction bases numbered 5, after V lost 0 bases and J lost 5 bases. CDR1 SGHVS and CDR2 FNYEAQ come from the germline V gene. CDR3 sequence: CASSLAPGGTTEAFF. The CDR3, as DNA: TGTGCCAGCAGCTTAGCTCCAGGGGGCACAACTGAAGCTTTCTTT.

J is TRBJ2-3 and V is TRBV27; weak D call: TRBD2 (5 bases). Per the germline V gene, CDR1 is MNHEY and CDR2 is SMNVEV (reference sequence). CDR3 length equals 14 residues. V lost 4 bases to trimming and J lost 1 base, with 9 bases between them. The CDR3 DNA reads as TGTGCCAGCAGTTATTACGGGGGCACAGATACGCAGTATTTT. Protein product: CASSYYGGTDTQYF.

The rearrangement uses TRBV14 and TRBJ1-2; TRBD1 matches at 7 bases. The CDR3 extends over 15 amino acids. V dropped 3 bases and J dropped 4; count of bases not matched to a gene: 8. Germline V lookup: CDR1 SGHDN, CDR2 FVKESK. The CDR3: CASSHTIRDSYGYTF. Here the CDR3 DNA reads TGTGCCAGCAGCCACACCATCCGGGACAGCTATGGCTACACCTTC.

This clone was counted between two and nine times. V usage is TRBV13 and J usage is TRBJ2-7, with 7 bases aligning to TRBD1. The V gene end was trimmed by 1 base and the J gene end by 0 bases; junction bases not matched to a gene: 3. Per germline, CDR1 PRHDT and CDR2 FYEKMQ (reference sequence). The CDR3 length is 15 residues. The CDR3 loop reads CASSLEGTASYEQYF. The CDR3 DNA is TGTGCCAGCAGCTTAGAGGGGACAGCCTCCTACGAGCAGTACTTC. Full variable domain (rest looked up from reference TRBV13 and TRBJ2-7): AAGVIQSPRHLIKEKRETATLKCYPIPRHDTVYWYQQGPGQDPQFLISFYEKMQSDKGSIPDRFSAQQFSDYHSELNMSSLELGDSALYFCASSLEGTASYEQYFGPGTRLTVT.

V is TRBV28 and J is TRBJ2-7; 7 nucleotides agree with TRBD1. The V and J ends lost 3 bases and 2 bases, in that order; junction bases with no gene match: 4. Germline V lookup: CDR1 MDHEN, CDR2 SYDVKM. There are 14 residues in the CDR3. The CDR3: CASSFWDSPYEQYF. The CDR3 nucleotides are TGTGCCAGCAGTTTTTGGGACAGCCCCTACGAGCAGTACTTC.

This clone is labeled as medium-sized. This chain uses TRBV2 with TRBJ1-1, with D tentatively TRBD1 (6 bases). Trimming removed 0 bases at V and 7 bases at J, with 12 bases between. CDR3 length: 14 amino acids. The germline CDR1 and CDR2 sequences are SNHLY and FYNNEI. CDR3: CASSEAGGGSEAFF. CDR3 DNA: TGTGCCAGCAGTGAAGCGGGTGGGGGCAGTGAAGCTTTCTTT. The whole variable domain, remainder taken from reference TRBV2 and TRBJ1-1, is EPEVTQTPSHQVTQMGQEVILRCVPISNHLYFYWYRQILGQKVEFLVSFYNNEISEKSEIFDDQFSVERPDGSNFTLKIRSTKLEDSAMYFCASSEAGGGSEAFFGQGTRLTVV.

CDR3 DNA sequence: TGTGCCAGCAGCTCAGGACAGGGAGGGCAGCCCCAGCATTTT. Its translation is CASSSGQGGQPQHF. This chain uses TRBV11-2 with TRBJ1-5; TRBD1 matches 8 bases. The CDR3 is made up of 14 amino acids. V lost 4 bases, J lost 7 bases, and 6 bases stayed unmatched. Germline lookup yields CDR1 SGHAT and CDR2 FQNNGV.

J is TRBJ1-2 and V is TRBV5-6; 8 nucleotides agree with TRBD1. CDR1 SGHDT and CDR2 YYEEEE come from the germline V gene. V gave up 2 bases and J gave up 4 bases; unmatched junction bases: 10. The CDR3 has 16 residues. CDR3 bases: TGTGCCAGCAGCTTCAATGGACAGGGCCTCGTCTATGGCTACACCTTC. It yields the protein CASSFNGQGLVYGYTF.

The chain combines TRBV7-2 with TRBJ2-7, with a tentative D call TRBD2 (7 bases). CDR1 SGHTA and CDR2 FQGNSA come from the germline V gene. CDR3 size: 16 residues. The germline V and J ends were trimmed by 2 bases and 9 bases, with 23 bases remaining between them. CDR3 DNA sequence: TGTGCCAGCAGCTTAATCTTTGCGGGGGCCGACGGGGGGCAGTACTTC. Translated, it gives CASSLIFAGADGGQYF.

V usage is TRBV7-9 and J usage is TRBJ2-7, with 7 bases matching TRBD1. V lost 7 bases, J lost 3 bases, and 6 bases stayed unmatched. This CDR3 comprises 13 residues. CDR1 and CDR2 from the germline V gene are SEHNR and FQNEAQ (reference sequence). The CDR3 spells CASTQGTDYEQYF. CDR3 nucleotides: TGTGCCAGCACCCAGGGGACAGACTACGAGCAGTACTTC.

V usage is TRBV5-1 and J usage is TRBJ1-6; D possibly corresponds to TRBD1 (5 bases). CDR1 is SGHRS, CDR2 YFSETQ, per germline. This CDR3 has 13 residues. The V gene lost 4 bases and the J gene lost 7 bases, with 9 bases spanning the gap. CDR3 in DNA: TGCGCCAGCAGCCCGGGGGGGAATTCACCCCTCCACTTT. Translation gives CASSPGGNSPLHF.

The chain is built from TRBV21-1 and TRBJ1-1. TRBV21-1 is shown as a pseudogene. The CDR3 runs to 17 residues. The CDR3 protein is CASRRRVATTIRTEAFF. CDR3 nucleotides: TGTGCCAGCAGGCGCCGGGTAGCTACCACAATTCGCACTGAAGCTTTCTTT.

The V gene is TRBV21-1, the J gene TRBJ1-5; the tabulated D call, TRBD1, remains unverified against the DNA. TRBV21-1 corresponds to a pseudogene. This CDR3 region has 15 residues. The DNA for the CDR3 is TGTGCCAGCAGCGAAAACAGGGCCGCGGGTCAGCCCCAGCATTTT. Protein sequence: CASSENRAAGQPQHF.

The J gene is TRBJ2-3, the V gene TRBV9; 10 bases are a match to TRBD1. This CDR3 comprises 15 residues. The ends lost 3 bases at V and 3 bases at J; junction bases unmatched: 4. Germline V gene data show CDR1 as SGDLS and CDR2 as YYNGEE. DNA for the CDR3: TGTGCCAGCAGCGAGGACAGGGGGGGGACAGATACGCAGTATTTT. Protein product: CASSEDRGGTDTQYF.

This clone was counted only a few times. V gene TRBV29-1 combines with J gene TRBJ1-1; no definite D call. CDR3 size: 11 residues. Germline loops: CDR1 SQVTM, CDR2 ANQGSEA. V dropped 3 bases and J dropped 8 bases, with 10 bases sitting between them. DNA of the CDR3: TGCAGCGTTGAGCTACAGAGAGAAGCTTTCTTT. It yields the protein CSVELQREAFF.